The next 8 T cell receptor beta chains were all read from a single sample in a study of cytomegalovirus exposure and HLA in healthy donors (dated by TCRdb to 2017 to 2019). The receptor library was made with the immunoSEQ multiplex PCR assay. For the multiplex PCR, a mixture combining 60 forward primers for TCR Vbeta segments and 13 reverse primers for TCR Jbeta segments was used. TCRdb holds this immuneACCESS table with in-frame rearrangements only. Some clones are missing; in checked studies, unresolved V genes explain under half, and the rest has no known cause. This sample has approximately 120,000 clones in its table, and roughly 77% of those were observed once. The top ten clones comprise approximately 1% of the sample. The specimen sequenced was PBMCs. Receptors originate from a woman aged 25 to 39 in good health and CMV-seronegative.

The chain combines TRBV9 with TRBJ2-3; D is undetermined. The CDR3 is 13 residues long. The V and J ends lost 3 bases and 2 bases respectively, with 7 bases between them. Germline V gives CDR1 SGDLS, CDR2 YYNGEE. As DNA, the CDR3 is TGTGCCAGCAGCGACACAATCACAGATACGCAGTATTTT. This sequence encodes CASSDTITDTQYF.

This clone was seen only once. This chain links TRBV6-6 with TRBJ1-1; D not resolved. CDR1 MNHNY and CDR2 SVGAGI come from the germline V gene (reference sequence). The CDR3 has 12 residues. The V gene lost 10 bases and the J gene lost 0 bases, with 9 bases spanning the gap. CDR3 sequence reads: CATSPMNTEAFF. The CDR3 region has the DNA TGTGCCACCTCCCCTATGAACACTGAAGCTTTCTTT.

The rearrangement uses TRBV4-3 and TRBJ1-1; D is undetermined. The CDR3 covers 13 residues. The germline V gene encodes CDR1 LGHNA and CDR2 YSLEER. Trimming pared 0 bases from V and 10 bases from J, leaving 12 bases between. In nucleotides, the CDR3 is TGCGCCAGCAGCCAAGATGTAGGGAGGAGAGCTTTCTTT. This sequence encodes CASSQDVGRRAFF.

V is TRBV28 and J is TRBJ2-6; 9 bases are shared with TRBD1. The CDR3 runs 16 residues. Germline assignment: CDR1 MDHEN and CDR2 SYDVKM. The trim removed 6 bases at V and 4 bases at J, leaving 7 bases unmatched. CDR3 sequence (DNA): TGTGCCAGCAGGAAACAGGGGGCTGGGGGGGCCAACGTCCTGACTTTC. Translation: CASRKQGAGGANVLTF.

The CDR3: CASSQDITGGAGEQYF. In DNA, the CDR3 is TGCGCCAGCAGCCAAGACATAACGGGAGGGGCGGGCGAGCAGTACTTC. The genes are TRBV4-3 and TRBJ2-7, with 8 nucleotides matching TRBD2. Germline trimming cut 0 bases from V and 6 bases from J; bases unmatched to any gene: 10. In germline, CDR1 is LGHNA, CDR2 YSLEER. This CDR3 region has 16 residues.

The rearrangement uses TRBV6-1 and TRBJ1-2, with 8 positions matching TRBD1. V shed 7 bases, J shed 5 bases, and the junction held 12 bases outside the gene matches. The CDR3 has 15 residues. Germline V gene sequence: CDR1 MNHNS, CDR2 SASEGT. The CDR3 region is CASTSQGRGLYGYTF. The DNA of the CDR3 is TGTGCCAGCACCTCCCAGGGCAGGGGGCTTTATGGCTACACCTTC.

The rearrangement joins TRBV10-3 to TRBJ2-2; TRBD2 matches 7 bases. The CDR3 spans 15 residues. The J segment lost 5 bases and the V segment lost 6 bases, leaving 9 bases of the junction unmatched. CDR1 and CDR2 (germline): ENHRY, SYGVKD. CDR3 protein: CAISFEGGPTGELFF. As DNA, the CDR3 is TGTGCCATCAGCTTCGAGGGAGGGCCTACCGGGGAGCTGTTTTTT.

This chain connects TRBV27 to TRBJ2-7; 10 nucleotides align to TRBD2. Germline values: CDR1 MNHEY, CDR2 SMNVEV (reference sequence). Unmatched junction bases numbered 8, after V lost 5 bases and J lost 1 base. The CDR3 has 16 amino acids. CDR3 DNA sequence: TGTGCCAGCAGTGGTTTTCTAGCGGGAGTGTCCTACGAGCAGTACTTC. As protein: CASSGFLAGVSYEQYF.